This T cell receptor (beta chain) was retrieved from a study of Graves' ophthalmopathy and Graves' hyperthyroidism. This clonotype was seen repeatedly, ten times or more. Its antigen is currently unknown. CAS ≥3, NOSPECS ≥4, moderate-to-severe activity and duration under 3 months marked donors with ophthalmopathy. Excluded were patients with other autoimmune diseases, uncontrolled infections, pregnancy or lactation. Using RNA transcripts, the TCR beta CDR3 regions were amplified. HTBI primers primed a first-round RT-PCR, and a second-round multiplex PCR followed. TCRdb redid the calling of the multiplex PCR reads with MiXCR, one entry per CDR3 protein. This table has 350,000 to 450,000 distinct CDR3 sequences, 18% appearing once. Study results and caveats: Most expanded clonotypes in thyroid above 0.001 frequency also showed up in blood.

The CDR3 totals 14 residues. Germline V lookup: CDR1 LNHDA, CDR2 SQIVND (reference sequence). Trimming removed 10 bases from V and 0 bases from J, with 16 bases in between. Sequenced: peripheral blood. The chain links TRBV19 to TRBJ2-7; possible D gene TRBD1, 6 bases. The receptor was isolated from a woman aged 18-30 years with Graves' ophthalmopathy. CDR3 residues: CATQRTVSSYEQYF. In nucleotides, the CDR3 is TGTGCCACCCAGCGGACAGTCTCCTCCTACGAGCAGTACTTC. The variable domain in full, completed from reference TRBV19 and TRBJ2-7, reads DGGITQSPKYLFRKEGQNVTLSCEQNLNHDAMYWYRQDPGQGLRLIYYSQIVNDFQKGDIAEGYSVSREKKESFPLTVTSAQKNPTAFYLCATQRTVSSYEQYFGPGTRLTVT.